These 9 T cell receptor beta chains share one sample of origin, sequenced in a study of cytomegalovirus exposure and HLA in healthy donors (dated by TCRdb to about 2017). The library was generated by the immunoSEQ multiplex PCR assay. A mixture of 60 forward primers for TCR Vbeta segments and 13 reverse primers for TCR Jbeta segments was used in the multiplex PCR. The table was pulled from immuneACCESS by TCRdb, which kept in-frame rearrangements only. Such tables lose some clones; where checked, under half of the loss comes from unresolved V genes, and the rest has no known cause. Recorded for this sample are fewer than 150,000 clones; approximately 85% of them occurred a single time. The ten most abundant clones make up about 6.7% of the sample. Source material: PBMCs. These receptors came from a woman aged 30 to 39 in good health and CMV-seropositive.

A word on this clone: This same CDR3 is encoded by further DNA sequences in the sample. V gene TRBV5-1 combines with J gene TRBJ2-3, with D possibly TRBD2 on 5 matching bases. In germline, CDR1 is SGHRS, CDR2 YFSETQ. The CDR3 is 14 residues long. Trimming removed 1 base at V and 2 bases at J, with 8 bases between. The CDR3 nucleotides are TGCGCCAGCAGCTTGAGCGGATCCACAGATACGCAGTATTTT. It yields the protein CASSLSGSTDTQYF.

This chain uses TRBV4-2 with TRBJ1-4; D gene ambiguous. V lost 3 bases and J lost 8, with 7 bases in between. This CDR3 spans 12 amino acids. Germline V gene data show CDR1 as LGHNA and CDR2 as YNFKEQ. The CDR3 coding sequence is TGTGCCAGCAGCCAGGCGGGGGAAAAACTGTTTTTT. Its protein is CASSQAGEKLFF.

This clone was seen a single time. The rearrangement uses TRBV6-6 and TRBJ1-5; TRBD1 might be the D (6 bases). Trimming shortened V by 8 bases and J by 5 bases, and 13 bases separated the two germline ends. Germline V gene sequence: CDR1 MNHNY, CDR2 SVGAGI (reference sequence). The CDR3 consists of 13 residues. The DNA for the CDR3 is TGTGCCAGCTCCAGGGGAAGGGATCAGCCCCAGCATTTT. Translated: CASSRGRDQPQHF.

The rearrangement uses TRBV6-1 and TRBJ2-7; the D gene is possibly TRBD1 (6 bases). Germline V CDR1 and CDR2: MNHNS, SASEGT. The CDR3 has 12 residues. Trimming shortened V by 6 bases and J by 3 bases, and 9 bases separated the two germline ends. CDR3 amino acids: CASRYRDYEQYF. CDR3 coding DNA: TGTGCCAGCAGGTACAGGGACTACGAGCAGTACTTC.

V is TRBV2 and J is TRBJ1-5; 10 nucleotides align to TRBD1. Per germline, CDR1 SNHLY and CDR2 FYNNEI. The trim removed 8 bases at V and 3 bases at J, leaving 7 bases unmatched. This CDR3 is 15 amino acids long. CDR3: CASETGGPLNQPQHF. The CDR3 DNA reads as TGTGCCAGCGAGACAGGGGGCCCGCTCAATCAGCCCCAGCATTTT.

V gene TRBV9 combines with J gene TRBJ2-3; TRBD2 matches at 12 bases. The germline CDR1 and CDR2 sequences are SGDLS and YYNGEE. V lost 0 bases, J lost 5 bases, and 10 bases stayed unmatched. The CDR3 length is 18 residues. CDR3 in amino acids: CASSVGVTSGGFGDTQYF. In DNA, the CDR3 is TGTGCCAGCAGCGTAGGGGTAACTAGCGGGGGGTTTGGAGATACGCAGTATTTT.

This chain links TRBV7-3 with TRBJ2-1; no definite D call. Trimming took off 3 bases at V and 5 bases at J, with 8 bases between the two ends. The CDR3 runs to 13 residues. CDR1 is SGHTA, CDR2 FQGTGA, per germline. This CDR3 is CASSFSRNNEQFF. CDR3 in DNA: TGTGCCAGCAGCTTTTCTAGGAACAATGAGCAGTTCTTC.

The chain uses TRBV7-9 and TRBJ1-3; 8 positions agree with TRBD1. Looked up from germline, CDR1 is SEHNR and CDR2 is FQNEAQ (reference sequence). J was trimmed by 0 bases and V by 5 bases; bases with no gene match: 3. This CDR3 is 15 amino acids long. CDR3 nucleotide sequence: TGTGCCAGCAGCGCGGGACAGGACTCTGGAAACACCATATATTTT. It yields the protein CASSAGQDSGNTIYF.

The genes are TRBV2 and TRBJ1-4, with D perhaps matching TRBD1 (6 bases). Trimming stripped 8 bases from V and 0 bases from J, with 10 bases between. Germline CDR1 SNHLY, CDR2 FYNNEI. This CDR3 has 14 residues. Here the CDR3 DNA reads TGTGCCAGCCGACAGGCGACAACTAATGAAAAACTGTTTTTT. This sequence encodes CASRQATTNEKLFF.